The rows below give T cell receptor beta chains drawn from one sample of a study of radiation and T cells in renal cell carcinoma. Produced via immunoSEQ multiplex PCR; TCRdb's table is partial and in-frame only. The sample includes 9,000 or so clones, more than 55% of them seen just once. Sequences were derived from tumor tissue, sampled from a patient whose treatment was nephrectomy without radiotherapy. The receptor source for this set is a man aged 55 to 69 with renal cell carcinoma. Both conserved end residues are part of each CDR3. The D gene is left open where the match is weak. Clone size is given for some rows only: seen once, a few or many times, or a class if the clone is expanded.

v_call: TRBV29-1
clone_size: .
d_call: .
j_call: TRBJ1-1
cdr3_nt: TGCAGCGCTACGGCTTCTTTTCAGGAAGCTTTCTTT
cdr3_aa: CSATASFQEAFF

v_call: TRBV4-2
clone_size: .
d_call: .
j_call: TRBJ2-7
cdr3_nt: TGTGCCAGCAGCCAAGGGGGGCGGGGACCCGGCGAGCAGTACTTC
cdr3_aa: CASSQGGRGPGEQYF

v_call: TRBV4-1
clone_size: .
d_call: .
j_call: TRBJ1-1
cdr3_nt: TGCGCCAGCAGCCAGAGGGTGGGGAGGGGTAGGTGGACTGAAGCTTTCTTT
cdr3_aa: CASSQRVGRGRWTEAFF

v_call: TRBV19
clone_size: .
d_call: TRBD2
j_call: TRBJ2-2
cdr3_nt: TGTGCCAGTAGTAGTGACCTACTAGCGGGGGGATCGAACACCGGGGAGCTGTTTTTT
cdr3_aa: CASSSDLLAGGSNTGELFF

v_call: TRBV5-4
clone_size: .
d_call: .
j_call: TRBJ1-2
cdr3_nt: TGTGCCAGCAGCTTTGGCAGGGCGGCTGGCTACACCTTC
cdr3_aa: CASSFGRAAGYTF

v_call: TRBV21-1
clone_size: once
d_call: .
j_call: TRBJ2-5
cdr3_nt: TGTGCCAGCAGCTCACAGGGGCGGGGGGAGCAGTACTTC
cdr3_aa: CASSSQGRGEQYF

v_call: TRBV30
clone_size: .
d_call: .
j_call: TRBJ1-1
cdr3_nt: TGTGCCTGGAGTGTTCGAATCGAAGCTTTCTTT
cdr3_aa: CAWSVRIEAFF

v_call: TRBV7-2
clone_size: .
d_call: .
j_call: TRBJ1-2
cdr3_nt: TGTGCCATTGGGGGGACATTTGGTAACTATGGCTACACCTTC
cdr3_aa: CAIGGTFGNYGYTF

v_call: TRBV21-1
clone_size: .
d_call: .
j_call: TRBJ2-7
cdr3_nt: TGTGCCAGCAGCAAAGTGGCGGGGGACAGGGCCTACGAGCAGTACTTC
cdr3_aa: CASSKVAGDRAYEQYF

v_call: TRBV6-1
clone_size: .
d_call: .
j_call: TRBJ2-3
cdr3_nt: TGTGCCAGCAAGGCCCAGGGCTATAGCACAGATACGCAGTATTTT
cdr3_aa: CASKAQGYSTDTQYF

v_call: TRBV6-1
clone_size: once
d_call: .
j_call: TRBJ1-2
cdr3_nt: TGTGCCAGCAGTGACCTTGACGGCGGCGATGGCTACACCTTC
cdr3_aa: CASSDLDGGDGYTF

v_call: TRBV6-5
clone_size: .
d_call: .
j_call: TRBJ1-5
cdr3_nt: TGTGCCAGCAGGCCGACAGGTACTGGCAATCAGCCCCAGCATTTT
cdr3_aa: CASRPTGTGNQPQHF

v_call: TRBV6-5
clone_size: .
d_call: .
j_call: TRBJ1-4
cdr3_nt: TGTGCCAGCAGTTACTCGTGGGACACTAATGAAAAACTGTTTTTT
cdr3_aa: CASSYSWDTNEKLFF

v_call: TRBV27
clone_size: .
d_call: TRBD1
j_call: TRBJ2-7
cdr3_nt: TGTGCCAGCTGGCCCCTTCAGGGGGAAGGAACCTACGAGCAGTACTTC
cdr3_aa: CASWPLQGEGTYEQYF

v_call: TRBV4-3
clone_size: .
d_call: .
j_call: TRBJ2-6
cdr3_nt: TGCGCCAGCAGCCAATCCAGGTCGATCTCTGGGGCCAACGTCCTGACTTTC
cdr3_aa: CASSQSRSISGANVLTF

v_call: TRBV19
clone_size: few
d_call: .
j_call: TRBJ1-5
cdr3_nt: TGTGCCACCCGGACGGCCACCAATCAGCCCCAGCATTTT
cdr3_aa: CATRTATNQPQHF

v_call: TRBV7-9
clone_size: .
d_call: TRBD2
j_call: TRBJ2-7
cdr3_nt: TGTGCCAGCAGCTTTACTAGCGGGGTCTCCTACGAGCAGTACTTC
cdr3_aa: CASSFTSGVSYEQYF

v_call: TRBV14
clone_size: once
d_call: .
j_call: TRBJ1-6
cdr3_nt: TGTGCCAGCAGCCAACCAAGACAGGAAATCTATAATTCACCCCTCCACTTT
cdr3_aa: CASSQPRQEIYNSPLHF

v_call: TRBV15
clone_size: few
d_call: .
j_call: TRBJ2-6
cdr3_nt: TGTGCCACCAAGGCCTTCTCTGGGGCCAACGTCCTGACTTTC
cdr3_aa: CATKAFSGANVLTF

v_call: TRBV6-5
clone_size: few
d_call: TRBD2
j_call: TRBJ2-1
cdr3_nt: TGTGCCAGCAGTTCTCCGGGACTAGCAAAGAATGAGCAGTTCTTC
cdr3_aa: CASSSPGLAKNEQFF

v_call: TRBV2
clone_size: .
d_call: .
j_call: TRBJ2-5
cdr3_nt: TGTGCCTGCTTAGGGGACTTGCAAGAGACCCAGTACTTC
cdr3_aa: CACLGDLQETQYF

v_call: TRBV29-1
clone_size: few
d_call: .
j_call: TRBJ1-2
cdr3_nt: TGCAGCTTAGGACAGATGGATGGCTACACCTTC
cdr3_aa: CSLGQMDGYTF

v_call: TRBV4-2
clone_size: .
d_call: TRBD1
j_call: TRBJ1-1
cdr3_nt: TGTGCCAGCAGCACCCGAGGGGGCGTTGGCACTGAAGCTTTCTTT
cdr3_aa: CASSTRGGVGTEAFF

v_call: TRBV11-2
clone_size: .
d_call: .
j_call: TRBJ1-2
cdr3_nt: TGTGCCAGCAGCGGAAGGGGAACGGGGGCTGGCTACACCTTC
cdr3_aa: CASSGRGTGAGYTF

v_call: TRBV7-9
clone_size: .
d_call: TRBD2
j_call: TRBJ2-1
cdr3_nt: TGTGCCAGCAGCAAAGAGGGACTAGCAGCTAATGAGCAGTTCTTC
cdr3_aa: CASSKEGLAANEQFF

v_call: TRBV6-1
clone_size: .
d_call: .
j_call: TRBJ2-1
cdr3_nt: TGTGCCAGCAGCGCCCAAGGGACTCCCGAGCAGTTCTTC
cdr3_aa: CASSAQGTPEQFF

v_call: TRBV4-1
clone_size: .
d_call: .
j_call: TRBJ1-6
cdr3_nt: TGCGCCAGCAGCCAGCGAGACAGAAATTCACCCCTCCACTTT
cdr3_aa: CASSQRDRNSPLHF

v_call: TRBV6-1
clone_size: .
d_call: TRBD1
j_call: TRBJ1-6
cdr3_nt: TGTGCCAGCAACGACCGACAGGGATATAATTCACCCCTCCACTTT
cdr3_aa: CASNDRQGYNSPLHF

v_call: TRBV30
clone_size: medium-sized
d_call: .
j_call: TRBJ1-5
cdr3_nt: TGTGCCTGGAGTGACGGGAACAGCAATCAGCCCCAGCATTTT
cdr3_aa: CAWSDGNSNQPQHF